This T cell receptor beta chain emerged from a study of T-cell memory formation after mild COVID-19. Via MiXCR, TCRdb re-called the 5' RACE reads, giving one row per CDR3 protein. The table records hundreds of thousands of distinct CDR3 sequences, about 17% of them present only once. Trimming removed 3 bases from V and 0 bases from J, with 15 bases in between. This CDR3 region has 16 residues. Germline-derived CDR1 and CDR2 are DFQATT and SNEGSKA (reference sequence). This clonotype was counted only a few times. This sequence joins TRBV20-1 and TRBJ2-1; D perhaps matches TRBD2 (5 bases). The sequencing sample was made of PBMCs or a T cell subset sorted from them (not recorded which). This clonotype was obtained from a man between 18 and 35 years old who had mild COVID-19 (a few samples of this study predate the infection). Cell type and time point are not known. CDR3 amino acids: CSASPAGRYSYNEQFF. The CDR3, as DNA: TGCAGTGCTAGCCCTGCGGGCAGATACTCCTACAATGAGCAGTTCTTC.